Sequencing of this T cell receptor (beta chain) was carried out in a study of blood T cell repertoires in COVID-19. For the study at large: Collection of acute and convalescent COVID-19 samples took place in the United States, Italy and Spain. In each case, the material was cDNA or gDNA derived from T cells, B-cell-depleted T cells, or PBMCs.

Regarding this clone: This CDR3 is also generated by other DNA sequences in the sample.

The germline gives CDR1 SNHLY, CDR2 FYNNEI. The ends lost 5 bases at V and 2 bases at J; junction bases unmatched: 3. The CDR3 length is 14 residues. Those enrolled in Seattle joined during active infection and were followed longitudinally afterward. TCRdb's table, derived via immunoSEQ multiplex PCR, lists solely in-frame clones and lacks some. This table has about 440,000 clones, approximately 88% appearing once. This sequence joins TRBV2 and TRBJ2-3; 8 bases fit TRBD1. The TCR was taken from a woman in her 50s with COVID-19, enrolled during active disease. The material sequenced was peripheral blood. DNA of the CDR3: TGTGCCAGCAGTCCGGACAGGGCCACAGATACGCAGTATTTT. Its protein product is CASSPDRATDTQYF.